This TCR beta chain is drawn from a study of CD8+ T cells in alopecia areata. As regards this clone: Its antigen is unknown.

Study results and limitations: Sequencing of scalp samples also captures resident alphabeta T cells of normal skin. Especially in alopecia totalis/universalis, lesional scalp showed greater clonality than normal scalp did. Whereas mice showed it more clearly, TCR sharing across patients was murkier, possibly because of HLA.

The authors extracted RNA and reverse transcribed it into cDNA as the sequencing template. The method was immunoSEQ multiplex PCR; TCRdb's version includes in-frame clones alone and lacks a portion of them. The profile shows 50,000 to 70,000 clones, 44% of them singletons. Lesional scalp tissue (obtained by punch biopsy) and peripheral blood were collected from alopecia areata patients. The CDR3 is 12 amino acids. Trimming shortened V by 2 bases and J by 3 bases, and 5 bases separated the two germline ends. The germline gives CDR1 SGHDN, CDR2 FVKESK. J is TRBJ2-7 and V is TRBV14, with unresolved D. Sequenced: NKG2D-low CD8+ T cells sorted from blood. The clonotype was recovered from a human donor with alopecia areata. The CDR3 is CASSQFVYEQYF. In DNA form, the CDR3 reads TGTGCCAGCAGCCAATTTGTCTACGAGCAGTACTTC.